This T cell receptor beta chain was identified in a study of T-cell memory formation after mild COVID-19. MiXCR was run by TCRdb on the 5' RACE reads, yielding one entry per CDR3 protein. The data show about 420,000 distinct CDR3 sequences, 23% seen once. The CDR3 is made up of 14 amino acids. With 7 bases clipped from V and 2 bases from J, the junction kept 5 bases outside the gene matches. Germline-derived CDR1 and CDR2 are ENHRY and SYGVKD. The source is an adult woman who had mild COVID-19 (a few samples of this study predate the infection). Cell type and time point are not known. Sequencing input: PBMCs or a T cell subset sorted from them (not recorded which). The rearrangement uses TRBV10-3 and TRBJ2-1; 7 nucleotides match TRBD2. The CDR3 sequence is CAINTGLAYNEQFF. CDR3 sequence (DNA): TGTGCCATCAATACTGGACTAGCCTACAATGAGCAGTTCTTC.